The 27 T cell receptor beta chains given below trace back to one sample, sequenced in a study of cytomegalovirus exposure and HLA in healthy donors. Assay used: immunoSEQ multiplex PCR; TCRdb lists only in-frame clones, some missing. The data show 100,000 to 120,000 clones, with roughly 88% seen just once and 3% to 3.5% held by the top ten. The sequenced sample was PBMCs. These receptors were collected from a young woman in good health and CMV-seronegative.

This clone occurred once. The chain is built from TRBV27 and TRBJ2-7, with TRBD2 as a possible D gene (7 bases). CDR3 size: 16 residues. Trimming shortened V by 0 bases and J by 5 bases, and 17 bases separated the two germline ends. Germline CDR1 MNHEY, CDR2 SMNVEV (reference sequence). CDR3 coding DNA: TGTGCCAGCAGTTTATCTGCGGAGACGGGGGGCCACGAGCAGTACTTC. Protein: CASSLSAETGGHEQYF.

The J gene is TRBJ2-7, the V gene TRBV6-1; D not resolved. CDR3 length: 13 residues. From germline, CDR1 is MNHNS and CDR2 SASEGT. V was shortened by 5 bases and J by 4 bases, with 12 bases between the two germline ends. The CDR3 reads CASSQVTGYEQYF. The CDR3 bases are TGTGCCAGCAGTCAAGTGACGGGTTACGAGCAGTACTTC.

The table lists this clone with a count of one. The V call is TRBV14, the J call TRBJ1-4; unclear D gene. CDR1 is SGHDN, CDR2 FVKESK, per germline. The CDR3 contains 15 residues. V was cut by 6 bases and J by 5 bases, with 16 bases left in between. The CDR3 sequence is CASSRRVGGNEKLFF. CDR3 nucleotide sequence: TGTGCCAGCAGTCGTCGCGTCGGCGGAAATGAAAAACTGTTTTTT. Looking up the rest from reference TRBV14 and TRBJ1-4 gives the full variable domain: EAGVTQFPSHSVIEKGQTVTLRCDPISGHDNLYWYRRVMGKEIKFLLHFVKESKQDESGMPNNRFLAERTGGTYSTLKVQPAELEDSGVYFCASSRRVGGNEKLFFGSGTQLSVL.

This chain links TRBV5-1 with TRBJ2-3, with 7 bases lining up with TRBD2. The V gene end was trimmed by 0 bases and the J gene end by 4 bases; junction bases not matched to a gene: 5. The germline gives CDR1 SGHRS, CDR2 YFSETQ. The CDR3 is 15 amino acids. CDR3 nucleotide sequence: TGCGCCAGCAGCTTGGGCGGGGGAGGGTCAGATACGCAGTATTTT. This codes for CASSLGGGGSDTQYF.

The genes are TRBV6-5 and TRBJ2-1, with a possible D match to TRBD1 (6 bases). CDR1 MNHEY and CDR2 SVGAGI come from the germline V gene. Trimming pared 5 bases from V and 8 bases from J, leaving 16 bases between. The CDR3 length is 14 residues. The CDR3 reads CASSLTGSDDEQFF. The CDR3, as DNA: TGTGCCAGCAGTCTAACAGGGTCCGACGATGAGCAGTTCTTC.

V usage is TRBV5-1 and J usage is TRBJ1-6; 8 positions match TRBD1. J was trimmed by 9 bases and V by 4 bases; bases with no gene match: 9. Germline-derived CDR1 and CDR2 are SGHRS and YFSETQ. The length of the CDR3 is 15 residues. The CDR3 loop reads CASSAGTGRGSPLHF. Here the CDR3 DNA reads TGCGCCAGCAGCGCCGGGACAGGCAGGGGTTCACCCCTCCACTTT.

The CDR3 region has the DNA TGTGCCAGCAGCGTGGGGCCGAACACTGAAGCTTTCTTT. Amino acids: CASSVGPNTEAFF. The gene calls are TRBV9 and TRBJ1-1; D might be TRBD1 (5 bases). The CDR3 is 13 amino acids. The V end lost 2 bases, the J end lost 1 base, and 6 bases lay between the germline ends. In germline, CDR1 is SGDLS, CDR2 YYNGEE.

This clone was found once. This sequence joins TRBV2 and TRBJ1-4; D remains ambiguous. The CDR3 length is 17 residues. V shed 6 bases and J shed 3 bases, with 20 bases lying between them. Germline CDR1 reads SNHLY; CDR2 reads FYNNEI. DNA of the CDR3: TGTGCCAGCAGGAGGGAAGGGAGGGTTGGTCCTAATGAAAAACTGTTTTTT. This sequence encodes CASRREGRVGPNEKLFF.

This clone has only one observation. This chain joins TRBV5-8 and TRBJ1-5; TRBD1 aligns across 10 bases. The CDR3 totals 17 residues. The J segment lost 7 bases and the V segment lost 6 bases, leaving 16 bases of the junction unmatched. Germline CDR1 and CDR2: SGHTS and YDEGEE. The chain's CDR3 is CASIITGTGETRQPQHF. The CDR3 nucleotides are TGTGCCAGCATTATAACCGGGACAGGGGAGACGAGGCAGCCCCAGCATTTT.

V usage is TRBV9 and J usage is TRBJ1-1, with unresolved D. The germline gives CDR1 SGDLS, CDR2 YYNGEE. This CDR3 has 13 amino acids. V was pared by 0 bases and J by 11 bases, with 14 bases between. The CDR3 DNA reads TGTGCCAGCAGCGTAGTAACCGGGGTCTCGGCTTTCTTT. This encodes CASSVVTGVSAFF. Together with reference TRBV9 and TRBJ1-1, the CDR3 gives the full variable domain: DSGVTQTPKHLITATGQRVTLRCSPRSGDLSVYWYQQSLDQGLQFLIQYYNGEERAKGNILERFSAQQFPDLHSELNLSSLELGDSALYFCASSVVTGVSAFFGQGTRLTVV.

The CDR3 is CASSPRGPINEQFF. As DNA, the CDR3 is TGTGCCAGCAGCCCAAGAGGGCCGATCAATGAGCAGTTCTTC. The chain joins TRBV9 to TRBJ2-1; tentatively, D is TRBD2 (5 bases). Germline CDR1 reads SGDLS; CDR2 reads YYNGEE. The CDR3 extends over 14 amino acids. Trimming pared 4 bases from V and 6 bases from J, leaving 14 bases between.

CDR3 amino acids: CASSYPTGTEPQHF. Here the CDR3 DNA reads TGTGCCAGCAGTTACCCCACAGGGACAGAGCCCCAGCATTTT. This chain uses TRBV6-6 with TRBJ1-5; 7 nucleotides match TRBD1. Trimming took 2 bases from V and 8 from J; bases not matched to a gene: 6. CDR3 length equals 14 residues. In germline, CDR1 is MNHNY, CDR2 SVGAGI (reference sequence).

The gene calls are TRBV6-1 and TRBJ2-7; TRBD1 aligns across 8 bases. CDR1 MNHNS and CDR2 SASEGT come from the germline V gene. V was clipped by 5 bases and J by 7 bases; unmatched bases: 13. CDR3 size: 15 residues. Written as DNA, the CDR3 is TGTGCCAGCAGTAGACAGAGACAGGGGATTGAGGAGCAGTACTTC. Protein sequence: CASSRQRQGIEEQYF.

The CDR3 DNA reads as TGTGCCAGCAGCGTAGATAGTGGGACAGCCTACGAGCAGTACTTC. Encoded protein: CASSVDSGTAYEQYF. The rearrangement uses TRBV9 and TRBJ2-7, with 7 bases fitting TRBD1. This CDR3 comprises 15 residues. The V segment lost 0 bases and the J segment 2 bases; nucleotides outside the gene matches: 5. Germline loops: CDR1 SGDLS, CDR2 YYNGEE.

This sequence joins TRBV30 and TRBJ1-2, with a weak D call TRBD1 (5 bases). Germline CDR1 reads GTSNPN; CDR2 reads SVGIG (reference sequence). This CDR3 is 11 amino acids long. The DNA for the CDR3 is TGTGCGGTCCGACAGATGCATGGCTACACCTTC. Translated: CAVRQMHGYTF.

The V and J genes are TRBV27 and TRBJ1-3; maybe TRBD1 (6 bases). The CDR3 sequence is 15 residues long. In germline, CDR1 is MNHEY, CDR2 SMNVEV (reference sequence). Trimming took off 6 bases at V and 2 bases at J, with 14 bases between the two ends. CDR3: CASSHQGQTGNTIYF. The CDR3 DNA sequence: TGTGCCAGCAGCCATCAGGGGCAAACTGGAAACACCATATATTTT.

As DNA, the CDR3 is TGCGCCAGCAGCTTGGACGTGACTAGCGGGGCTTACCCACAGTTCTTC. It translates to CASSLDVTSGAYPQFF. The V call is TRBV5-1, the J call TRBJ2-1; 11 nucleotides agree with TRBD2. CDR1 and CDR2 (germline): SGHRS, YFSETQ. V dropped 0 bases and J dropped 13; count of bases not matched to a gene: 12. CDR3 size: 16 residues.

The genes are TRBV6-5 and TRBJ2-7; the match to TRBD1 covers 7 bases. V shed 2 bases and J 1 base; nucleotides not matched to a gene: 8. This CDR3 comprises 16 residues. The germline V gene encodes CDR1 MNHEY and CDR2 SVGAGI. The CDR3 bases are TGTGCCAGCAGTTACGCCTCCCGGACAGGTTCCTACGAGCAGTACTTC. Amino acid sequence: CASSYASRTGSYEQYF.

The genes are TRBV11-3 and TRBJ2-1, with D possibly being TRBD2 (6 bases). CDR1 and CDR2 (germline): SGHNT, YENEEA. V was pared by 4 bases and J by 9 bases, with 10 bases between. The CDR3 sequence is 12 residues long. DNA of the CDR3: TGTGCCAGCAGCTCTGGGGGGAGTGAGCAGTTCTTC. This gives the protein CASSSGGSEQFF.

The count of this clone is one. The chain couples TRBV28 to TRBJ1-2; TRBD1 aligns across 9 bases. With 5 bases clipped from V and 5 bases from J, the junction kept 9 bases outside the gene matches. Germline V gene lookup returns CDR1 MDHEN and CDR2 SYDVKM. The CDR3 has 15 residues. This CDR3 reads CASSDWTGVEYGYTF. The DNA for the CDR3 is TGTGCCAGCAGTGACTGGACAGGGGTGGAGTATGGCTACACCTTC.

The chain's CDR3 is CASSSTGHATNEKLFF. The CDR3 DNA is TGTGCCAGCAGCTCGACAGGACATGCAACTAATGAAAAACTGTTTTTT. The chain is built from TRBV7-9 and TRBJ1-4, with D maybe TRBD1 (6 bases). This CDR3 has 16 residues. Trimming shortened V by 4 bases and J by 0 bases, and 12 bases separated the two germline ends. Germline V lookup: CDR1 SEHNR, CDR2 FQNEAQ (reference sequence).

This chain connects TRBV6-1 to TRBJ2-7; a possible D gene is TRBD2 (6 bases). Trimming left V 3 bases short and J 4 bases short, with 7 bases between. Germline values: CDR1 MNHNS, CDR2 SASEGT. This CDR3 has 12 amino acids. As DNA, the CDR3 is TGTGCCAGCAGTGAGGGGGGTTACGAGCAGTACTTC. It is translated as CASSEGGYEQYF.

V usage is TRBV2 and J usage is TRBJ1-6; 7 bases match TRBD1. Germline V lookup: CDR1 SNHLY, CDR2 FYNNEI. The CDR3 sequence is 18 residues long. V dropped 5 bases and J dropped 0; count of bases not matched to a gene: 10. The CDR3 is CASSFPPGTASYNSPLHF. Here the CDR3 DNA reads TGTGCCAGCAGTTTCCCCCCTGGGACAGCCTCCTATAATTCACCCCTCCACTTT.

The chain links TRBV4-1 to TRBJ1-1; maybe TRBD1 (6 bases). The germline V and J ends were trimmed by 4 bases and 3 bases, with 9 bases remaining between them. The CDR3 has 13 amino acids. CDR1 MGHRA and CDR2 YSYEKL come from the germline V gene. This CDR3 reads CASSRPGDTEAFF. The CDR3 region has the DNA TGCGCCAGCAGCCGACCAGGGGACACTGAAGCTTTCTTT.

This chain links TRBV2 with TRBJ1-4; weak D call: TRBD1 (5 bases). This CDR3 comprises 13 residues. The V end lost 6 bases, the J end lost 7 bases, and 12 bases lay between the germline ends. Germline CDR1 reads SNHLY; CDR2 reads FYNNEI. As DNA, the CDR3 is TGTGCCAGCAGCCCTTTAAGGGGTGAAAAACTGTTTTTT. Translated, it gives CASSPLRGEKLFF.

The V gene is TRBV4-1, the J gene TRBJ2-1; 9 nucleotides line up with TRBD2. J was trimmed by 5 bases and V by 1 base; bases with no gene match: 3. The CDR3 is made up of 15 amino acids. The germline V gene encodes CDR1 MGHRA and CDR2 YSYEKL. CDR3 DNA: TGCGCCAGCAGCCAAGGCGGGGGGGTTGACAATGAGCAGTTCTTC. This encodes CASSQGGGVDNEQFF.

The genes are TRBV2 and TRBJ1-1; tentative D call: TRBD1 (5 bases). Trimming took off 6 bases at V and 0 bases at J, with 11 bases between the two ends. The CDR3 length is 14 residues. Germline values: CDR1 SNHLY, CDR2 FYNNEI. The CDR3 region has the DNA TGTGCCAGCAGCCTGGACACGCTGAACACTGAAGCTTTCTTT. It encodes CASSLDTLNTEAFF.